This is a list of T cell receptor beta chains from one sample in a study of Graves' ophthalmopathy and Graves' hyperthyroidism. TCRdb ran MiXCR on the multiplex PCR reads and lists one entry per CDR3 protein. In the table there are more than 1,000,000 distinct CDR3 sequences, around a third of which are singletons. The sequenced sample consisted of peripheral blood or thyroid tissue (not recorded which). Source of these receptors: an adult man with Graves' hyperthyroidism. CDR3s include the opening cysteine and the closing phenylalanine or tryptophan. A D gene is named only where the DNA matches it firmly. A clone size is listed for some rows: how often the clone was seen (once, few, many), or a class if it is expanded.

d_call clone_size j_call v_call cdr3_nt cdr3_aa
NA few TRBJ1-3 TRBV5-1 TGCGCCAGCAGCTTGGCCGCGGGGGGAAACACCATATATTTT CASSLAAGGNTIYF
NA many TRBJ1-1 TRBV9 TGTGCCAGCAGCGCGTCTGGGGGGTTGAACACTGAAGCTTTCTTT CASSASGGLNTEAFF
NA many TRBJ1-4 TRBV29-1 TGCAGCACGGGGACGTGGGGTAATGAAAAACTGTTTTTT CSTGTWGNEKLFF
TRBD1 many TRBJ1-1 TRBV5-1 TGCGCCAGCAGCTCGACAGGGGACGTGGAAGCTTTCTTT CASSSTGDVEAFF
NA NA TRBJ2-2 TRBV20-1 TGCAGTGCTAGAATCAGAAACACCGGGGAGCTGTTTTTT CSARIRNTGELFF
NA NA TRBJ1-6 TRBV25-1 TGTGCCAGCAGTGATGGGGGGGGAAATTCACCCCTCCACTTT CASSDGGGNSPLHF
TRBD1 many TRBJ2-7 TRBV10-3 TGTGCCATCAGTGCTGATCCCGGGACAGGGATCTACGAGCAGTACTTC CAISADPGTGIYEQYF
TRBD2 NA TRBJ2-2 TRBV5-1 TGCGCCAGCAGCCCACCTCTAGCGGGAGGGCCTGCCGGGGAGCTGTTTTTT CASSPPLAGGPAGELFF
NA NA TRBJ1-6 TRBV4-3 TGCGCCAGCAGCCAAAAACGGACGGATTATAATTCACCCCTCCACTTT CASSQKRTDYNSPLHF
NA NA TRBJ2-6 TRBV2 TGTGCCAGCAGTGAGGACGGGGCCAACGTCCTGACTTTC CASSEDGANVLTF
NA once TRBJ1-6 TRBV7-8 TGTGCCAGCAGGTCTGGGAGGAATTCACCCCTCCACTTT CASRSGRNSPLHF
NA many TRBJ2-2 TRBV7-9 TGTGCCAGCAGCTTAGCGTCAGTCGGGGAGCTGTTTTTT CASSLASVGELFF
NA many TRBJ2-5 TRBV20-1 TGCAGTGCTAGAGTCCTAACGGGGTACCAAGAGACCCAGTACTTC CSARVLTGYQETQYF
NA many TRBJ1-5 TRBV4-3 TGCGCCAGCAGCCAAGATAGGGGACGACAGCCCCAGCATTTT CASSQDRGRQPQHF
TRBD1 NA TRBJ2-6 TRBV6-5 TGTGCCAGCAGTCCCGGGACAGGGCCCTCTGGGGCCAACGTCCTGACTTTC CASSPGTGPSGANVLTF
NA many TRBJ1-2 TRBV10-3 TGTGCCATCAGGCCGGATAAAGGACAGACGTCTGGCTACACCTTC CAIRPDKGQTSGYTF
NA NA TRBJ1-1 TRBV25-1 TGTGCCAGCAGTTTACTCCGTATCGGGGACACTGAAGCTTTCTTT CASSLLRIGDTEAFF
TRBD2 few TRBJ2-2 TRBV2 TGTGCCAGCACCTTAGCGGGGGGTGACCCTGGGGAGCTGTTTTTT CASTLAGGDPGELFF
TRBD1 NA TRBJ1-2 TRBV2 TGTGCCAGCAGTGAAGCGGGACAGGTTGCTCGGCTGGATACCTTC CASSEAGQVARLDTF
TRBD2 NA TRBJ2-7 TRBV4-3 TGCGCCAGCAGCCCCCGACTAGCGGGAGAGTACGAGCAGTACTTC CASSPRLAGEYEQYF
TRBD1 NA TRBJ2-7 TRBV2 TGTGCCAGCAGTGAAGGGCGACAGGGTCCGTACGAGCAGTACTTC CASSEGRQGPYEQYF
TRBD1 NA TRBJ1-1 TRBV6-5 TGTGCCAGCAGTACGGGACAGCCGGGGAACACTGAAGCTTTCTTT CASSTGQPGNTEAFF
TRBD1 few TRBJ1-5 TRBV12-3/TRBV12-4 TGTGCCAGCAGTCTCACCGGGACAGGGACGAACAATCAGCCCCAGCATTTT CASSLTGTGTNNQPQHF
NA few TRBJ1-2 TRBV15 TGTGCCACCAGCGGGAAGACGGTCTATGGCTACACCTTC CATSGKTVYGYTF
NA NA TRBJ1-2 TRBV5-1 TGCGCCAGCAGCTTGCGGGACCCCCTCGACTCGGGTGGCTACACCTTC CASSLRDPLDSGGYTF
NA many TRBJ1-2 TRBV12-3/TRBV12-4 TGTGCCAGCAGGGCGGACACAGTCTATGGCTACACCTTC CASRADTVYGYTF
NA NA TRBJ2-2 TRBV2 TGTGCCAGCAAACAGACCCTACGGGGCGAGGAGCTGTTTTTT CASKQTLRGEELFF
TRBD1 many TRBJ1-1 TRBV7-9 TGTGCCAGCATCGTCGGGGGGGGACAGGGGGACACTGAAGCTTTCTTT CASIVGGGQGDTEAFF
NA NA TRBJ1-2 TRBV29-1 TGCAGCGTCGATCCGGGACGGGATGGCTACACCTTC CSVDPGRDGYTF
NA many TRBJ1-5 TRBV2 TGTGCCAGTGCTCCCCACAGGGCCGGGAATCAGCCCCAGCATTTT CASAPHRAGNQPQHF
TRBD1 few TRBJ2-7 TRBV28 TGTGCCAGCAGGCTTCCGGGACAGGGGTACGAGCAGTACTTC CASRLPGQGYEQYF
NA many TRBJ1-1 TRBV4-2 TGTGCCAGCAGCCAAGTCCTTAAGAACACTGAAGCTTTCTTT CASSQVLKNTEAFF
NA few TRBJ2-5 TRBV12-3/TRBV12-4 TGTGCCAGCAGCGGGACACGGCTGCAAGAGACCCAGTACTTC CASSGTRLQETQYF
NA few TRBJ1-1 TRBV6-2/TRBV6-3 TGTGCCAGCAGACCTCAGGGGAGGGGGAATACTGAAGCTTTCTTT CASRPQGRGNTEAFF
NA NA TRBJ1-4 TRBV7-9 TGTGCCAGCAGCCCCGGGAGCAGTACTAATGAAAAACTGTTTTTT CASSPGSSTNEKLFF
NA NA TRBJ1-2 TRBV7-2 TGTGCCAGCAGCTTGGCTAGCGACACCTTC CASSLASDTF
NA many TRBJ1-4 TRBV6-4 TGTGCCAGCAGTGAAGGCCACGGAGATGAAAAACTGTTTTTT CASSEGHGDEKLFF
TRBD1 NA TRBJ1-5 TRBV25-1 TGTGCCAGCAGCGTTGTTGGGACAGGGATCAATCAGCCCCAGCATTTT CASSVVGTGINQPQHF
NA many TRBJ1-5 TRBV7-2 TGTGCCGCTTCTGGGATGGCAGAGAAAGTGAGCAATCAGCCCCAGCATTTT CAASGMAEKVSNQPQHF
NA NA TRBJ1-2 TRBV15 TGTGCCACCAGCAGGAACGGACGAGGGAACTATGGCTACACCTTC CATSRNGRGNYGYTF
NA NA TRBJ1-1 TRBV10-3 TGTGCCATCAGTGATGAAGACGCGAACACTGAAGCTTTCTTT CAISDEDANTEAFF
NA NA TRBJ1-4 TRBV19 TGTGCCAGCCGGTATAACTTTGCAACTAATGAAAAACTGTTTTTT CASRYNFATNEKLFF
NA NA TRBJ2-5 TRBV6-5 TGTGCCAGCATCCACGAGGGGGGCCGGGCACTACAAGAGACCCAGTACTTC CASIHEGGRALQETQYF
TRBD1 once TRBJ2-5 TRBV7-2 TGCGCCAGCAGCCAAGATCTACGAGACAGGGGGCTCCTAGAACAAGAGACCCAGTACTTC CASSQDLRDRGLLEQETQYF
NA many TRBJ2-7 TRBV7-2 TGTGCCAGCAGCTTGGACAGTCTCTACGAGCAGTACTTC CASSLDSLYEQYF
TRBD1 NA TRBJ2-2 TRBV10-2 TGCGCCAGCAGTGAGGAGACAGGGTTCGGTACCGGGGAGCTGTTTTTT CASSEETGFGTGELFF
NA once TRBJ1-5 TRBV19 TGTGCCAGTAGTACTCGACAGCTTAATCAGCCCCAGCATTTT CASSTRQLNQPQHF
NA many TRBJ1-6 TRBV7-2 TGTGCCAGCAGCTTACCAGGACAAACTCCCCTCCACTTT CASSLPGQTPLHF
NA many TRBJ2-2 TRBV25-1 TGTGCCAGCAAGTGGGGCGGAGCGGCCGGGGAGCTGTTTTTT CASKWGGAAGELFF
NA NA TRBJ2-7 TRBV14 TGTGCCAGCAGCCAAGTTAGCCAGGCCTACGAGCAGTACTTC CASSQVSQAYEQYF
NA many TRBJ2-5 TRBV19 TGTGCCAGTAGTAGGCGTCACAGGGCGGCGACCCAGTACTTC CASSRRHRAATQYF
TRBD1 NA TRBJ1-2 TRBV29-1 TGCAGCGTTGAATCTGCGACAGGGAGAGGTGGCTACACCTTC CSVESATGRGGYTF
TRBD2 NA TRBJ2-2 TRBV10-3 TGTGCCATCAAGCCGGGACTAGCGGGAGGGTACCTATCCGGGGAGCTGTTTTTT CAIKPGLAGGYLSGELFF
NA many TRBJ1-2 TRBV10-3 TGTGCCATCAGTTCGCGGCGGGGGACTAACTATGGCTACACCTTC CAISSRRGTNYGYTF
TRBD1 many TRBJ2-5 TRBV19 TGTGCCAGTACCACGACAGGGCCCCAAGAGACCCAGTACTTC CASTTTGPQETQYF
TRBD1 NA TRBJ1-2 TRBV10-3 TGTGCCATCAACGGGACAGGGTCTAGTGGCGGCTACACCTTC CAINGTGSSGGYTF
NA few TRBJ1-5 TRBV4-1 TGCGCCAGCAGCCGCCCAGGGGCGATCGAGCCCCAGCATTTT CASSRPGAIEPQHF
NA few TRBJ1-5 TRBV30 TGTGCCTGGAGTGGGCAGGTCAATCAGCCCCAGCATTTT CAWSGQVNQPQHF
NA many TRBJ1-5 TRBV12-3/TRBV12-4 TGTGCCAGCAGTTCGGACACTCTGAGGAATCAGCCCCAGCATTTT CASSSDTLRNQPQHF
TRBD1 NA TRBJ1-1 TRBV10-3 TGTGCCATCAGGATCACAGGGGTGGAAACTGAAGCTTTCTTT CAIRITGVETEAFF